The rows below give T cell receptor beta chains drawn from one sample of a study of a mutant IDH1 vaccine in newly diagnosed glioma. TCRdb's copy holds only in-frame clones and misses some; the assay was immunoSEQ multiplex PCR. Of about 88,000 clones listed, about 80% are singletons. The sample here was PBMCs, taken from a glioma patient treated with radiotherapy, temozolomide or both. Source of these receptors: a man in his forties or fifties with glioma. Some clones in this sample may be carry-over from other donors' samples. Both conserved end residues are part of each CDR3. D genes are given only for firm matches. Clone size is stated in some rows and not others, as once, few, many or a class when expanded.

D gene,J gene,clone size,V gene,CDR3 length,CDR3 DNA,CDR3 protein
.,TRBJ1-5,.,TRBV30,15,TGTGCCTGGAGTCCCGCAGGGGTACTGGGGCAGCCCCAGCATTTT,CAWSPAGVLGQPQHF
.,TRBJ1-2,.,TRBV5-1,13,TGCGCCAGCAGCCGGGGGGGTAGCTATGGCTACACCTTC,CASSRGGSYGYTF
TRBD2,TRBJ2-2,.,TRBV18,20,TGTGCCAGCTCACCAAGAGTGGGACTAGCGGGGGTCCTGAACACCGGGGAGCTGTTTTTT,CASSPRVGLAGVLNTGELFF
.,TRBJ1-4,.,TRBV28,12,TGTGCTCACAAGGCAACTAATGAAAAACTGTTTTTT,CAHKATNEKLFF
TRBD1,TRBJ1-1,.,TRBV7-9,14,TGTGCCAGCAGTTGGACAGGGGCGAACACTGAAGCTTTCTTT,CASSWTGANTEAFF
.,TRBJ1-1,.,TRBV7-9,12,TGTGCCAGCAGCCCGACGCCCACTGAAGCTTTCTTT,CASSPTPTEAFF
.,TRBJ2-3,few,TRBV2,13,TGTGCCAGCAGTGGACAGAGCACAGATACGCAGTATTTT,CASSGQSTDTQYF
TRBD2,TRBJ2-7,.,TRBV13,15,TGTGCCAGCAGCCGAGCGGAAGCGGGGGGACACGAGCAGTACTTC,CASSRAEAGGHEQYF
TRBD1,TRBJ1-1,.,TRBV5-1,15,TGCGCCAGCAGCCTAGGGGGACAGGGTAGGGCTGAAGCTTTCTTT,CASSLGGQGRAEAFF
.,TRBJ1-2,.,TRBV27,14,TGTGCCAGCAGTTTATCGTCGGTTGTCTATGGCTACACCTTC,CASSLSSVVYGYTF
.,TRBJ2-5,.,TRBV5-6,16,TGTGCCAGCAGCTTGGTGATAGTTAGGGGCCAAGAGACCCAGTACTTC,CASSLVIVRGQETQYF
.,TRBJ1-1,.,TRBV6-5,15,TGTGCCAGCAGTTCTACGACCCGCGGGAACACTGAAGCTTTCTTT,CASSSTTRGNTEAFF
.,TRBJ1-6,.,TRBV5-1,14,TGCGCCAGCAGCTTGGGGGACCCAGATTCACCCCTCCACTTT,CASSLGDPDSPLHF
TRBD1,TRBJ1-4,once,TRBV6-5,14,TGTGCCAGCGGCAGGGGGCGCGGAAGTGAAAAACTGTTTTTT,CASGRGRGSEKLFF
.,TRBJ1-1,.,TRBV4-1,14,TGCGCCAGCAGCCGGAATCCGAAGAACACTGAAGCTTTCTTT,CASSRNPKNTEAFF
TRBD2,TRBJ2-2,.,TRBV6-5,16,TGTGCCAGCAGTTCAGTAGCGGGGCGCATGGCCGGGGAGCTGTTTTTT,CASSSVAGRMAGELFF
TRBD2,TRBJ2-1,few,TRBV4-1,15,TGCGCCAGCAGCCAAACAGGACGGCGAGCGGGGGCTCCTTTCTTC,CASSQTGRRAGAPFF